This TCR beta chain was sequenced in a study of blood T cells in healthy people across ages. The sample, approximately 10 milliliters of peripheral blood, was drawn from each donor. A minimum of 6.5 million PBMCs was isolated per sample. Trimming stripped 7 bases from V and 3 bases from J, with 7 bases between. This CDR3 contains 10 residues. Germline CDR1 is SQVTM and CDR2 is ANQGSEA. A second 7 to 11 cycle PCR used barcoded and J-beta primers. Using its own MiXCR run on the 5' RACE reads, TCRdb lists one record per CDR3 protein. The table records 550,000 to 700,000 distinct CDR3 sequences, 27% of them present only once. Study-wide findings and caveats: Aged donors had fewer naive CD4+ cells and lower diversity than long-lived donors.

The sample holds a few counts of this clonotype. The antigen remains undetermined. This receptor was obtained from a woman in her 70s in good health. What was sequenced was blood. The chain combines TRBV29-1 with TRBJ2-7, with D hard to call. The CDR3 spells CSGGDYEQYF. The CDR3 bases are TGCAGCGGTGGGGACTACGAGCAGTACTTC.